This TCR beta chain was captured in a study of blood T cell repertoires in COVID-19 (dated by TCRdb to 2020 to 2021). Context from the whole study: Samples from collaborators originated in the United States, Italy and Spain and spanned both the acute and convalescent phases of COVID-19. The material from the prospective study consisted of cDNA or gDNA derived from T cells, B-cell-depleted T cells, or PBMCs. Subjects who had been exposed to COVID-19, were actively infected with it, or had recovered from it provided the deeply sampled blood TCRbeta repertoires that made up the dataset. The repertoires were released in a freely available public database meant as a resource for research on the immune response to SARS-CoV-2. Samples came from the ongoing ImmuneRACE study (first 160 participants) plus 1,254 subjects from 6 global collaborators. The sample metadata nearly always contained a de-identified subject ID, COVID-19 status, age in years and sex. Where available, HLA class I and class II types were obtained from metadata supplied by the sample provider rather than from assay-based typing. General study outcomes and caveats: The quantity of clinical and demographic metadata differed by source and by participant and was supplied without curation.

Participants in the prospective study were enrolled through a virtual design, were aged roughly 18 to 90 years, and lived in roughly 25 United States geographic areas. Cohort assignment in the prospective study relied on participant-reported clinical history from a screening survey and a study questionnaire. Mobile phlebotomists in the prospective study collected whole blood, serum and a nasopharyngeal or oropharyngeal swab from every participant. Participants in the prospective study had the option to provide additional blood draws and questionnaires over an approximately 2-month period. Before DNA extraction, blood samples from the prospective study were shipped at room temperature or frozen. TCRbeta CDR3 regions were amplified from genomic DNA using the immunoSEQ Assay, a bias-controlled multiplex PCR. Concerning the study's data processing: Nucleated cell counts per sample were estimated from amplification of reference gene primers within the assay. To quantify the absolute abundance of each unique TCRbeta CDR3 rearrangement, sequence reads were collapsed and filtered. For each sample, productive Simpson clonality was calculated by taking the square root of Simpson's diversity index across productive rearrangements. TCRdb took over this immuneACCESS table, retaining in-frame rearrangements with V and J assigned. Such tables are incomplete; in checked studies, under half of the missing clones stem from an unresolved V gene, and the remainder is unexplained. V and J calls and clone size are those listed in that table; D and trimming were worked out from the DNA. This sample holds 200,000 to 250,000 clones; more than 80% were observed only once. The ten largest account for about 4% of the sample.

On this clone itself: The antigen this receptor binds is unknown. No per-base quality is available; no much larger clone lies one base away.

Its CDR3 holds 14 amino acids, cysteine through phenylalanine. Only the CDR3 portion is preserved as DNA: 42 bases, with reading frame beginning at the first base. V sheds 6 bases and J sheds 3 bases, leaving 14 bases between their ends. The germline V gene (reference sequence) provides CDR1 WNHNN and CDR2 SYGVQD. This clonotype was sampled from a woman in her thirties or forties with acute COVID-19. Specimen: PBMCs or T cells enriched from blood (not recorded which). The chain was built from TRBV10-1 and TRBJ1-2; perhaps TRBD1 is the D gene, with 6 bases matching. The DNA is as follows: TGCGCCAGCAGCTACTTCGGACAGTACTATGGCTACACCTTC. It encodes CASSYFGQYYGYTF.